This T cell receptor beta chain comes out of a study of tumor and adjacent non-tumor tissue in lung cancer. Study overall: There were 11 to 13 adenocarcinoma, a couple of squamous cell carcinoma and 1 small cell lung cancer cases.

Findings and caveats of the study: In normal lung, the top 100 clones were significantly more dominant than in tumor. Higher tumor TCR diversity was associated with shorter survival.

TCRbeta libraries were built with three rounds of nested PCR, modified from ARM-PCR. TCRdb used MiXCR to reprocess the multiplex PCR reads, holding one entry per CDR3 protein. This repertoire shows approximately 100,000 distinct CDR3 sequences, less than 75% found once; its top ten account for around 20%. CDR1 is DFQATT, CDR2 SNEGSKA, per germline (reference sequence). The CDR3 extends over 17 amino acids. After removal of 4 bases from V and 0 bases from J, the junction contained 15 bases not matched to a gene. Concerning this clonotype itself: What it binds is not known.

RNA was extracted from bulk tissue without any cell sorting. The normal lung tissue was taken more than 3 cm from the tumor edge. Donors were chemotherapy-naive, newly diagnosed lung cancer surgical patients in China, August–late 2014. What was sequenced was distant non-tumor lung tissue. The origin of this receptor is a man aged 30 to 45 with non-small cell lung cancer. This chain uses TRBV20-1 with TRBJ2-7, with 7 bases fitting TRBD2. DNA of the CDR3: TGCAGTGCTATGTGGACTAACGGGGGGAGAAACTCCTACGAGCAGTACTTC. Protein: CSAMWTNGGRNSYEQYF.